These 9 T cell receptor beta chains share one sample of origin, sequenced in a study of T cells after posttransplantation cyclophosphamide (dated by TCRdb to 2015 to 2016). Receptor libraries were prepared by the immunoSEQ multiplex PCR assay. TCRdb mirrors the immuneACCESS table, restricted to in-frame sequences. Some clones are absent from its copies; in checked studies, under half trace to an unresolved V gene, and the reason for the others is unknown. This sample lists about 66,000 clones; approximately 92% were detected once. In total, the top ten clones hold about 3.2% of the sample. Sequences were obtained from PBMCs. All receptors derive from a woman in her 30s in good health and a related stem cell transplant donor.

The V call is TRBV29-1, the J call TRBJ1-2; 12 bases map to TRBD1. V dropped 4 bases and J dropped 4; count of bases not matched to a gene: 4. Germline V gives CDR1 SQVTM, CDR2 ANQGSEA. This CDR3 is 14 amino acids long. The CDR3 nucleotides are TGCAGCGTTGGGGGGACAGGGGGCCTCTATGGCTACACCTTC. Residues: CSVGGTGGLYGYTF.

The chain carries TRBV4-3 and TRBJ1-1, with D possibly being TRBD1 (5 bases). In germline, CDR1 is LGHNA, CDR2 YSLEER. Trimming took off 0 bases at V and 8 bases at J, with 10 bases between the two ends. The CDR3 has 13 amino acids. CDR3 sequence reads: CASSQEEQAEAFF. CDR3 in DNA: TGCGCCAGCAGCCAAGAAGAACAGGCAGAAGCTTTCTTT.

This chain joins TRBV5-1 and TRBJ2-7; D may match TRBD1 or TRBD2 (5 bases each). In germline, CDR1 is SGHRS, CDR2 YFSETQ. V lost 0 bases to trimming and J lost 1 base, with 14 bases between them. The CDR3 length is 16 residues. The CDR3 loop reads CASSLGFGAASYEQYF. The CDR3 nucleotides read TGCGCCAGCAGCTTGGGATTCGGGGCCGCATCCTACGAGCAGTACTTC. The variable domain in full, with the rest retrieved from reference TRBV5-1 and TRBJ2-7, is KAGVTQTPRYLIKTRGQQVTLSCSPISGHRSVSWYQQTPGQGLQFLFEYFSETQRNKGNFPGRFSGRQFSNSRSEMNVSTLELGDSALYLCASSLGFGAASYEQYFGPGTRLTVT.

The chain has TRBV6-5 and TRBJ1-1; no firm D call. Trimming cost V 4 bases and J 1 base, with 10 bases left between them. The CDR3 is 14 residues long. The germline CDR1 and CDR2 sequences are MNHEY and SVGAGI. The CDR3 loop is CASSFRPQNTEAFF. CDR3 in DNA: TGTGCCAGCAGTTTCCGACCGCAGAACACTGAAGCTTTCTTT.

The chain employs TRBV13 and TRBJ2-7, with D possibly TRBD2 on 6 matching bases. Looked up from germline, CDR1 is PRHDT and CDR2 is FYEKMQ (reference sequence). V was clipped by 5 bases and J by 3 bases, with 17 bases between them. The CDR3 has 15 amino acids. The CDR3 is CASSPPGRGNYEQYF. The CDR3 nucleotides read TGTGCCAGCAGCCCACCCGGGCGGGGAAACTACGAGCAGTACTTC.

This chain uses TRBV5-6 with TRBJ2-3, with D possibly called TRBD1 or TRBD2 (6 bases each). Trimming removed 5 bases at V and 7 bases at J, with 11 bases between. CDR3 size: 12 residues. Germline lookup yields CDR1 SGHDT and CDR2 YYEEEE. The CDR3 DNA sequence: TGTGCCAGCAGAGGGGGGAGCAATACGCAGTATTTT. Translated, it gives CASRGGSNTQYF.

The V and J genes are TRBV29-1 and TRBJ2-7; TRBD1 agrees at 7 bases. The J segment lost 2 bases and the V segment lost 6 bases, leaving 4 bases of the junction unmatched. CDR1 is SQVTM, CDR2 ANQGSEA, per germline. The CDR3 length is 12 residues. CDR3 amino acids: CSVRTGAYEQYF. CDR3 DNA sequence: TGCAGCGTCCGAACAGGGGCCTACGAGCAGTACTTC.

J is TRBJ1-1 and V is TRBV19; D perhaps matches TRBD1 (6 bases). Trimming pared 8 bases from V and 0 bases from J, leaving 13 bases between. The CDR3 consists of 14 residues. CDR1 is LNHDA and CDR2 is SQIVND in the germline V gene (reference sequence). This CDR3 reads CASQRGGVNTEAFF. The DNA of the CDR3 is TGTGCCAGTCAGAGGGGGGGGGTGAACACTGAAGCTTTCTTT.

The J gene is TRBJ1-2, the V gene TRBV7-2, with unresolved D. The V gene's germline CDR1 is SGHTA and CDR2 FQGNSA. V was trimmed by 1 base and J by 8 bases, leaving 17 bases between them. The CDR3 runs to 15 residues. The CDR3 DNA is TGTGCCAGCAGCTTAGGGGGATCGTCGCTAAACGGCTACACCTTC. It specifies CASSLGGSSLNGYTF.